What follows are 24 T cell receptor beta chains derived from one specimen sequenced in a study of shared clonotypes between healthy human individuals. The repertoire was sequenced with immunoSEQ multiplex PCR; TCRdb's copy has only in-frame clones and lacks some. The sample lists about 450,000 clones, more than 75% seen once, with around 13% in the top ten. Input material: PBMCs. These receptors were taken from a woman between 40 and 50 years old in good health. Some clones in this sample may be carry-over from other donors' samples.

This clone was seen only a few times. The chain is built from TRBV28 and TRBJ1-2, with D maybe TRBD1 (6 bases). Germline V gene sequence: CDR1 MDHEN, CDR2 SYDVKM. Trimming stripped 3 bases from V and 7 bases from J, with 12 bases between. This CDR3 spans 13 amino acids. CDR3: CASSLTDRIGYTF. CDR3 bases: TGTGCCAGCAGTTTGACCGACAGGATTGGCTACACCTTC.

This chain joins TRBV27 and TRBJ2-6; 11 bases align to TRBD1. This CDR3 region has 17 residues. With V trimmed by 5 bases and J by 1 base, 4 bases remained unmatched. Per the germline V gene, CDR1 is MNHEY and CDR2 is SMNVEV (reference sequence). The CDR3 is CASSMDRGRSGANVLTF. As DNA, the CDR3 is TGTGCCAGCAGTATGGACAGGGGGCGATCTGGGGCCAACGTCCTGACTTTC.

V gene TRBV5-1 combines with J gene TRBJ2-7; 8 bases match TRBD2. CDR1 is SGHRS, CDR2 YFSETQ, per germline. There are 17 residues in the CDR3. J lost 7 bases, V lost 0 bases, and 15 bases had no gene match. The CDR3 sequence is CASSLGQWGSGSEEQYF. CDR3 bases: TGCGCCAGCAGCTTGGGACAGTGGGGCAGCGGGAGTGAGGAGCAGTACTTC.

This rearrangement joins TRBV7-9 to TRBJ1-1; D remains unclear. CDR1 is SEHNR and CDR2 is FQNEAQ in the germline V gene (reference sequence). V was shortened by 5 bases and J by 1 base, with 2 bases between the two germline ends. The CDR3 sequence is 11 residues long. The chain's CDR3 is CASSKNTEAFF. The DNA of the CDR3 is TGTGCCAGCAGCAAGAACACTGAAGCTTTCTTT.

This clone was recorded a few times. V and J are TRBV7-9 and TRBJ1-3, with no clear D. The CDR3 is 14 amino acids. Looked up from germline, CDR1 is SEHNR and CDR2 is FQNEAQ (reference sequence). V lost 5 bases to trimming and J lost 1 base, with 9 bases between them. For the CDR3, the DNA is TGTGCCAGCAGCAACGAAGTTTCTGGAAACACCATATATTTT. It is translated as CASSNEVSGNTIYF. Together with reference TRBV7-9 and TRBJ1-3, the CDR3 gives the full variable domain: DTGVSQNPRHKITKRGQNVTFRCDPISEHNRLYWYRQTLGQGPEFLTYFQNEAQLEKSRLLSDRFSAERPKGSFSTLEIQRTEQGDSAMYLCASSNEVSGNTIYFGEGSWLTVV.

This clone was recorded only once. The genes are TRBV7-9 and TRBJ1-1; D unresolved. This CDR3 region has 14 residues. Germline V gives CDR1 SEHNR, CDR2 FQNEAQ (reference sequence). Between the trimmed V and J ends, which lost 2 bases and 1 base, there was a span of 8 bases. CDR3 region: CASSLSAGNTEAFF. For the CDR3, the DNA is TGTGCCAGCAGCTTATCGGCAGGGAACACTGAAGCTTTCTTT.

This chain joins TRBV10-3 and TRBJ2-1; 10 nucleotides align to TRBD2. V was pared by 4 bases and J by 5 bases, with 2 bases of the junction left unmatched. The CDR3 covers 14 residues. CDR1 is ENHRY, CDR2 SYGVKD, per germline. Here the CDR3 reads CAISAGLADNEQFF. For the CDR3, the DNA is TGTGCCATCAGTGCTGGACTAGCGGACAATGAGCAGTTCTTC.

The chain couples TRBV7-8 to TRBJ2-3; D uncertain. Between the trimmed V and J ends, which lost 2 bases and 6 bases, there was a span of 9 bases. This CDR3 comprises 13 residues. Germline V gives CDR1 SGHVS, CDR2 FQNEAQ. CDR3 in DNA: TGTGCCAGCAGCTTAAACGAGTGGGATACGCAGTATTTT. Protein sequence: CASSLNEWDTQYF.

The chain carries TRBV7-6 and TRBJ2-2, with 10 bases that match TRBD2. Germline V gene sequence: CDR1 SGHVS, CDR2 FNYEAQ. Trimming cost V 1 base and J 5 bases; bases outside gene matches: 7. This CDR3 region has 17 residues. The CDR3 DNA follows: TGTGCCAGCAGCTTAGGGAGCGGGAGGGCCAGAACCGGGGAGCTGTTTTTT. Amino acid sequence: CASSLGSGRARTGELFF.

The V gene is TRBV9, the J gene TRBJ2-3; TRBD2 agrees at 7 bases. Unmatched junction bases numbered 13, after V lost 6 bases and J lost 3 bases. CDR1 is SGDLS, CDR2 YYNGEE, per germline. CDR3 size: 16 residues. The DNA of the CDR3 is TGTGCCAGCATCCCCGGTGGGGGAGGGCCGACAGATACGCAGTATTTT. As protein: CASIPGGGGPTDTQYF. The full variable domain, completed using reference TRBV9 and TRBJ2-3, is DSGVTQTPKHLITATGQRVTLRCSPRSGDLSVYWYQQSLDQGLQFLIQYYNGEERAKGNILERFSAQQFPDLHSELNLSSLELGDSALYFCASIPGGGGPTDTQYFGPGTRLTVL.

There are many counts of this clone. This sequence joins TRBV9 and TRBJ2-1; TRBD2 aligns across 12 bases. The CDR3 runs 15 residues. V was pared by 3 bases and J by 9 bases, with 7 bases of the junction left unmatched. The germline CDR1 and CDR2 sequences are SGDLS and YYNGEE. CDR3 amino acids: CASSETSGSPAEQFF. CDR3 nucleotide sequence: TGTGCCAGCAGCGAGACTAGCGGGAGCCCGGCTGAGCAGTTCTTC.

V gene TRBV18 combines with J gene TRBJ2-1; TRBD2 matches 8 bases. Germline-derived CDR1 and CDR2 are KGHSH and LQKENI. CDR3 length equals 16 residues. J gave up 4 bases and V 3 bases, and 8 bases lay outside the gene matches. DNA of the CDR3: TGTGCCAGCTCACCCAGAACTAGCGGAGCTTACAATGAGCAGTTCTTC. Amino acid sequence: CASSPRTSGAYNEQFF.

This sequence joins TRBV7-9 and TRBJ2-7, with TRBD2 matching over 7 bases. The V and J ends lost 5 bases and 4 bases, in that order; junction bases with no gene match: 5. This CDR3 is 13 amino acids long. CDR1 SEHNR and CDR2 FQNEAQ come from the germline V gene (reference sequence). This CDR3 is CASSLWGGYEQYF. Here the CDR3 DNA reads TGTGCCAGCAGCCTCTGGGGGGGATACGAGCAGTACTTC.

The chain recombines TRBV11-2 with TRBJ2-5; unclear D gene. Germline assignment: CDR1 SGHAT and CDR2 FQNNGV. This CDR3 is 13 amino acids long. V was cut by 1 base and J by 5 bases, with 8 bases left in between. For the CDR3, the DNA is TGTGCCAGCAGCTTAGGTATTTTGGAGACCCAGTACTTC. The encoded protein is CASSLGILETQYF.

This clone was detected only a few times. The chain combines TRBV4-1 with TRBJ2-3, with 8 nucleotides matching TRBD2. The CDR3 covers 16 residues. V dropped 0 bases and J dropped 4; count of bases not matched to a gene: 6. Germline V CDR1 and CDR2: MGHRA, YSYEKL. CDR3 in amino acids: CASSQEGGRSADTQYF. The CDR3 nucleotides read TGCGCCAGCAGCCAAGAAGGCGGGAGGTCTGCAGATACGCAGTATTTT.

The chain combines TRBV30 with TRBJ1-4; no definite D call. This CDR3 has 12 residues. CDR1 is GTSNPN, CDR2 SVGIG, per germline (reference sequence). V dropped 2 bases and J dropped 8 bases, with 9 bases sitting between them. The DNA for the CDR3 is TGTGCCTGGAGTACGGGTGGAGAAAAACTGTTTTTT. This translates into CAWSTGGEKLFF.

V is TRBV5-1 and J is TRBJ2-5, with 7 bases aligning to TRBD2. Germline CDR1 is SGHRS and CDR2 is YFSETQ. This CDR3 has 15 residues. V shed 0 bases and J 3 bases; nucleotides not matched to a gene: 5. CDR3 nucleotides: TGCGCCAGCAGCTTGGCCGGGAGGCACGAAGAGACCCAGTACTTC. Its protein is CASSLAGRHEETQYF.

This chain connects TRBV23-1 to TRBJ1-4, with TRBD1 identical over 8 bases. TRBV23-1 is classed as an ORF, of uncertain function. The V segment lost 3 bases and the J segment 1 base; nucleotides outside the gene matches: 13. This CDR3 spans 19 amino acids. CDR3 DNA sequence: TGCGCCAGCAGTCACCTCCGGGACAGGAAAATTGAAACTAATGAAAAACTGTTTTTT. Translated, it gives CASSHLRDRKIETNEKLFF.

The V call is TRBV10-3, the J call TRBJ2-7, with 7 bases matching TRBD2. CDR1 and CDR2 from the germline V gene are ENHRY and SYGVKD. The V and J ends lost 2 bases and 7 bases, in that order; junction bases with no gene match: 5. CDR3 length: 13 residues. The CDR3 region is CAISEERGGEQYF. In nucleotides, the CDR3 is TGTGCCATCAGTGAGGAACGCGGGGGTGAGCAGTACTTC.

This chain uses TRBV5-1 with TRBJ1-1; D is undetermined. The CDR3 length is 14 residues. Per the germline V gene, CDR1 is SGHRS and CDR2 is YFSETQ. V was pared by 0 bases and J by 1 base, with 7 bases between. CDR3 DNA sequence: TGCGCCAGCAGCTTGGCGGACCGGAACACTGAAGCTTTCTTT. Amino acid sequence: CASSLADRNTEAFF.

The CDR3 spells CASSQDRGVGFDTQYF. DNA of the CDR3: TGTGCCAGCAGCCAAGATCGCGGGGTTGGGTTTGATACGCAGTATTTT. The chain combines TRBV4-2 with TRBJ2-3, with a tentative D call TRBD2 (6 bases). This CDR3 is built from 16 residues. V lost 0 bases and J lost 6, with 16 bases in between. Germline CDR1 reads LGHNA; CDR2 reads YNFKEQ.

Remarks on this clone: Distinct nucleotide sequences in the sample also encode this CDR3. The chain employs TRBV28 and TRBJ1-4; possible D gene TRBD1, 6 bases. Per germline, CDR1 MDHEN and CDR2 SYDVKM. This CDR3 spans 15 amino acids. Trimming took 5 bases from V and 0 from J, leaving 10 bases between them. CDR3 in amino acids: CASSLQGATNEKLFF. CDR3 nucleotide sequence: TGTGCCAGCAGTCTACAGGGTGCAACTAATGAAAAACTGTTTTTT.

The chain uses TRBV28 and TRBJ2-7; the match to TRBD2 covers 7 bases. The CDR3 spans 16 residues. The V gene end was trimmed by 5 bases and the J gene end by 5 bases; junction bases not matched to a gene: 15. CDR1 MDHEN and CDR2 SYDVKM come from the germline V gene. CDR3 nucleotides: TGTGCCAGCAGTCCCTACTGGTTAGCGGGCGGCAACGAGCAGTACTTC. Amino acids: CASSPYWLAGGNEQYF.

The V call is TRBV6-5, the J call TRBJ2-5, with a weak D call TRBD2 (6 bases). The end of the DNA is better explained by TRBJ2-7, so the J call may be wrong. Germline V gene lookup returns CDR1 MNHEY and CDR2 SVGAGI. The CDR3 is made up of 13 amino acids. CDR3 residues: CAVTGRGTYEQYF. The CDR3 region has the DNA TGTGCCGTCACCGGACGGGGGACCTACGAGCAGTACTTC.